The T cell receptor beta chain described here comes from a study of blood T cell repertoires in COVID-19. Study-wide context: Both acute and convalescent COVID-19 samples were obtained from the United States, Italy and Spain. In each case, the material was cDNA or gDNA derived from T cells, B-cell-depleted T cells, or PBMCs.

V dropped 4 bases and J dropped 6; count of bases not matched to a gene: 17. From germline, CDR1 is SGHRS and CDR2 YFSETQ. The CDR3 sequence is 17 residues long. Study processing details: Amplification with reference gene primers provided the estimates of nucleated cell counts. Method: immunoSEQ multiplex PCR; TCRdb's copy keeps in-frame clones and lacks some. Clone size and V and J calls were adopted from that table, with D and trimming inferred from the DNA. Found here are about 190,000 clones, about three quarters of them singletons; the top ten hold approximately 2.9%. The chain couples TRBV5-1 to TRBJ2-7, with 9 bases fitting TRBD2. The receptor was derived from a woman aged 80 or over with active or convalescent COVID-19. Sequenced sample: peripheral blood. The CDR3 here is CASSPTSAGGTVSEQYF. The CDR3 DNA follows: TGCGCCAGCAGCCCAACCTCAGCGGGGGGTACCGTCTCCGAGCAGTACTTC.